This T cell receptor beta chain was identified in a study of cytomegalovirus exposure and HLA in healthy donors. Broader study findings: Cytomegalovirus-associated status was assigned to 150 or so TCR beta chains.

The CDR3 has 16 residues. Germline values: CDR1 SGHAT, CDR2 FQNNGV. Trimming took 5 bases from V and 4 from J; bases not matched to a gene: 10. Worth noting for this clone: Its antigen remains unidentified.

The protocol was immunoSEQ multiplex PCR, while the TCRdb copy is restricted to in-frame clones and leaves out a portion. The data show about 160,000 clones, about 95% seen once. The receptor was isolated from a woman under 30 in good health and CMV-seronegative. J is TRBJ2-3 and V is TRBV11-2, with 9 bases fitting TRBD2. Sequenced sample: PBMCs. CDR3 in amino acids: CASSLRGGGAADTQYF. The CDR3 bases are TGTGCCAGCAGCCTTCGGGGCGGGGGGGCCGCAGATACGCAGTATTTT. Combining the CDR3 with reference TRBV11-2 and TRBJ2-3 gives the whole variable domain EAGVAQSPRYKIIEKRQSVAFWCNPISGHATLYWYQQILGQGPKLLIQFQNNGVVDDSQLPKDRFSAERLKGVDSTLKIQPAKLEDSAVYLCASSLRGGGAADTQYFGPGTRLTVL.